Listed below are T cell receptor beta chains from one sample, sequenced in a study of blood T cell repertoires in COVID-19. Assay used: immunoSEQ multiplex PCR; TCRdb lists only in-frame clones, some missing. The sample consists of 120,000 to 150,000 clones, about 84% of them appearing once. The sequenced material came from peripheral blood. The receptors shown here come from a man in his 60s with active or convalescent COVID-19. Both conserved end residues are part of each CDR3.

TRBJ2-3,TRBV19,CASSTGQGTQYF
TRBJ1-5,TRBV4-2,CASSQTGISNQPQHF
TRBJ1-5,TRBV3-1/TRBV3-2,CASSQGGWGRPQHF
TRBJ1-5,TRBV11-1,CASSLTDNQPQHF
TRBJ2-4,TRBV27,CASIQTGAKNIQYF
TRBJ2-1,TRBV19,CASSMRQGPWDEQFF
TRBJ1-1,TRBV14,CASSQRQGRIAAFF
TRBJ2-7,TRBV5-1,CASREGTSGQYEQYF
TRBJ2-7,TRBV4-3,CASSQDQRGSYEQYF
TRBJ2-1,TRBV6-2/TRBV6-3,CASSRLAGGDNNEQFF
TRBJ1-3,TRBV19,CASSTLTGNTIYF
TRBJ2-3,TRBV27,CASSVRGTQYF
TRBJ2-2,TRBV5-1,CASSLVGLSNTGELFF
TRBJ1-5,TRBV9,CASSVSGAGNQPQHF
TRBJ1-4,TRBV21-1,CASSKVGGQLEKLFF
TRBJ2-7,TRBV9,CASSPRSSRGSDEQYF
TRBJ2-7,TRBV5-8,CASSQIYRGHEQYF
TRBJ2-5,TRBV11-2,CASSLILAGGQETQYF
TRBJ2-2,TRBV7-6,CASSSRTGIGELFF
TRBJ1-5,TRBV20-1,CSASRDRGNQPQHF
TRBJ2-1,TRBV7-3,CASSLGLAGGRVRGNEQFF
TRBJ2-2,TRBV5-1,CASSPGATGELFF
TRBJ1-1,TRBV5-1,CASRVGTGGNTEAFF
TRBJ2-7,TRBV7-9,CASSLGVTGYEQYF
TRBJ1-1,TRBV28,CASSGTPLWGTEAFF
TRBJ1-6,TRBV6-5,CASSRTGGASPLHF
TRBJ1-2,TRBV7-2,CASSSDRGGYGYTF
TRBJ2-7,TRBV19,CASSIFRSSSYEQYF
TRBJ1-2,TRBV6-5,CASSTGTDGYTF
TRBJ2-1,TRBV30,CAWSSQDKAYNEQFF
TRBJ1-6,TRBV6-6,CASRRTGFEGSPLHF
TRBJ1-6,TRBV7-2,CASSLRTLGGGANSPLHF
TRBJ2-5,TRBV7-3,CASSAGGGETQYF
TRBJ2-5,TRBV19,CASRNNSIRTQYF
TRBJ1-4,TRBV7-2,CASSQTGPGTNEKLFF
TRBJ2-7,TRBV20-1,CSAPQGSEQYF
TRBJ2-1,TRBV5-1,CASSLDRGNEQFF
TRBJ1-2,TRBV6-2/TRBV6-3,CASSYLREGYTF
TRBJ2-7,TRBV6-5,CASSYSQREGYEQYF
TRBJ1-1,TRBV6-5,CASSSTQGGNTEAFF
TRBJ2-3,TRBV7-9,CASSPTHGTDTQYF
TRBJ2-3,TRBV28,CASSLGGSADTQYF
TRBJ2-1,TRBV5-4,CASSPTQGLAGSFSYNEQFF
TRBJ1-6,TRBV4-1,CASSPHDPRVRDSPLHF
TRBJ1-4,TRBV7-2,CASSPGQTPTNEKLFF
TRBJ2-1,TRBV11-3,CASSLEGGSGRNEQFF
TRBJ2-7,TRBV2,CASSEAGGGREQYF
TRBJ2-7,TRBV6-6,CASSYEPGQGYEQYF
TRBJ1-2,TRBV4-1,CASSQEVYGYTF
TRBJ1-4,TRBV5-6,CASSRGDGEKLFF
TRBJ2-5,TRBV19,CASGRIQETQYF
TRBJ2-2,TRBV5-5,CASSQRGGSGSGELFF
TRBJ1-1,TRBV4-3,CASSLSRGGNTEAFF